This T cell receptor beta chain was identified during a study of chemoradiotherapy in HPV16-positive cancers. Study at large: A couple of HPV16-positive patients' cells yielded candidate HPV-specific clones and common motifs. Study-wide points: Candidate HPV-specific clones and E7-related TCR motifs grew in tumor during treatment. In HPV16-positive patients, HPV-responsive T-cell expansion tracked better recurrence-free survival.

The V end lost 5 bases, the J end lost 3 bases, and 13 bases lay between the germline ends. CDR1 and CDR2 from the germline V gene are SEHNR and FQNEAQ (reference sequence). The CDR3 sequence is 15 residues long. In regard to this clone: Its antigen is currently unknown.

Sequencing used immunoSEQ multiplex PCR; TCRdb keeps in-frame clones, though not all of them. This sample has about 1,900 clones, with roughly four fifths found just once. The starting material was tumor tissue, obtained from a patient who underwent chemoradiotherapy. This sequence joins TRBV7-9 and TRBJ2-2; D possibly corresponds to TRBD2 (6 bases). This TCR derives from a human donor with HPV-associated anogenital cancer. In DNA, the CDR3 is TGTGCCAGCAGCCCCGGGACTTCCCACACCGGGGAGCTGTTTTTT. It is translated as CASSPGTSHTGELFF. Full variable domain (remainder filled in from reference TRBV7-9 and TRBJ2-2): DTGVSQNPRHKITKRGQNVTFRCDPISEHNRLYWYRQTLGQGPEFLTYFQNEAQLEKSRLLSDRFSAERPKGSFSTLEIQRTEQGDSAMYLCASSPGTSHTGELFFGEGSRLTVL.